This paragraph reports one T cell receptor beta chain. Its antigen is undetermined. Via MiXCR, TCRdb re-called the reads, giving one row per CDR3 protein. The sample carries about 62,000 distinct CDR3 sequences, 62% recorded once. The data were taken from a study of type 1 regulatory T cells. Study information: An in vitro protocol generated T-allo10, a Tr1-enriched, alloantigen-specific CD4 T cell product.

The CDR3 contains 15 residues. V was pared by 0 bases and J by 5 bases, with 13 bases between. Per the germline V gene, CDR1 is LNHNV and CDR2 is YYDKDF (reference sequence). The J gene is TRBJ2-5, the V gene TRBV15; D unresolved. Specimen: cultured non-Tr1 T cells, either the whole culture or a sorted T cell fraction (not recorded which). This TCR was sampled from a human donor in good health. As DNA, the CDR3 is TGTGCCACCAGCAGAGATTTGGGGAACACGGAGACCCAGTACTTC. This codes for CATSRDLGNTETQYF.